A single sample gave rise to the 24 T cell receptor beta chains below, sequenced in a study of blood T cell repertoires in COVID-19. TCRdb keeps only in-frame clones here, not all; method: immunoSEQ multiplex PCR. Here the sample spans around 400,000 clones, 80% to 90% being singletons. Sample: peripheral blood. These receptors came from a woman younger than 45 with COVID-19, enrolled during active disease.

This chain links TRBV5-1 with TRBJ2-3; TRBD2 might be the D (6 bases). CDR1 SGHRS and CDR2 YFSETQ come from the germline V gene. V was clipped by 4 bases and J by 0 bases, with 21 bases between them. The CDR3 has 18 residues. The CDR3 protein is CASSTEGSLVSSTDTQYF. The CDR3 nucleotides are TGCGCCAGCAGCACGGAGGGGTCTCTGGTGTCTAGCACAGATACGCAGTATTTT.

The chain's CDR3 is CASKWDRGHPEAFF. DNA for the CDR3: TGTGCCAGCAAATGGGACAGGGGTCACCCTGAAGCTTTCTTT. The V gene is TRBV27, the J gene TRBJ1-1; TRBD1 agrees at 10 bases. The junction had 8 bases not matched to a gene; V was cut back by 7 bases and J by 6 bases. Germline V lookup: CDR1 MNHEY, CDR2 SMNVEV (reference sequence). The CDR3 is made up of 14 amino acids.

V gene TRBV10-3 combines with J gene TRBJ1-6, with a tentative D call TRBD1 (5 bases). V was trimmed by 3 bases and J by 10 bases, leaving 16 bases between them. The CDR3 runs to 15 residues. Germline loops: CDR1 ENHRY, CDR2 SYGVKD. CDR3 amino acids: CAISEIKGLGSPLHF. For the CDR3, the DNA is TGTGCCATCAGTGAAATAAAGGGACTTGGATCACCCCTCCACTTT.

This clone was picked up one time. The V and J genes are TRBV23-1 and TRBJ2-3, with D perhaps TRBD2 (5 bases). TRBV23-1 is treated as an ORF (open reading frame) with a function not yet certain. V was pared by 3 bases and J by 3 bases, with 10 bases between. The CDR3 is 14 residues long. The CDR3 DNA reads TGCGCCAGCAGTCAGAGGGTTCGGACAGATACGCAGTATTTT. Translating gives CASSQRVRTDTQYF.

V gene TRBV3-1 (or the pseudogene TRBV3-2) combines with J gene TRBJ2-5, with TRBD2 as a possible D gene (6 bases). CDR3 size: 15 residues. V was clipped by 0 bases and J by 1 base, with 9 bases between them. Germline CDR1 LGHDT, CDR2 YNNKEL (reference sequence). CDR3 loop: CASSQDSGSQETQYF. The CDR3 DNA sequence: TGTGCCAGCAGCCAAGATAGCGGCAGCCAAGAGACCCAGTACTTC.

The CDR3 DNA reads TGTGCCACCAGCGATGCCAGGACTAATGAAAAACTGTTTTTT. It is translated as CATSDARTNEKLFF. V and J are TRBV24-1 and TRBJ1-4; D remains unclear. The V gene's germline CDR1 is KGHDR and CDR2 SFDVKD. V dropped 7 bases and J dropped 2 bases, with 10 bases sitting between them. This CDR3 spans 14 amino acids.

This clone has just one count. CDR3 coding DNA: TGTGCCAGCAGCCACCAAGCGGGGTCCTATGGCTACACCTTC. Encoded protein: CASSHQAGSYGYTF. The chain combines TRBV5-5 with TRBJ1-2; D unresolved. This CDR3 has 14 amino acids. V lost 4 bases and J 4 bases, leaving 14 bases between the germline ends. Germline V gives CDR1 SGHKS, CDR2 YYEKEE (reference sequence).

Of note for this clone: Other nucleotide sequences from this sample produce the same CDR3. The genes are TRBV10-3 and TRBJ2-7, with TRBD2 matching 9 bases. J was trimmed by 7 bases and V by 3 bases; bases with no gene match: 7. Looked up from germline, CDR1 is ENHRY and CDR2 is SYGVKD. The length of the CDR3 is 14 residues. The DNA for the CDR3 is TGTGCCATCAGTGAATTAGCGGGAGCGGGAGAGCAGTACTTC. This encodes CAISELAGAGEQYF.

The chain links TRBV27 to TRBJ1-6; TRBD1 matches at 7 bases. This CDR3 region has 14 residues. The junction had 8 bases not matched to a gene; V was cut back by 6 bases and J by 9 bases. Germline V gene data show CDR1 as MNHEY and CDR2 as SMNVEV (reference sequence). The CDR3 region is CASSNTGVGSPLHF. In DNA form, the CDR3 reads TGTGCCAGCAGCAATACAGGGGTAGGTTCACCCCTCCACTTT.

In DNA, the CDR3 is TGTGCCAGCAGTTACAGGGGAAACATTCAGTACTTC. This codes for CASSYRGNIQYF. The rearrangement links TRBV28 to TRBJ2-4; 7 bases map to TRBD1. Germline V lookup: CDR1 MDHEN, CDR2 SYDVKM. V was pared by 4 bases and J by 6 bases, with 0 bases of the junction left unmatched. This CDR3 has 12 amino acids.

The rearrangement links TRBV11-2 to TRBJ1-2; D unresolved. The CDR3 sequence is 14 residues long. Germline CDR1 is SGHAT and CDR2 is FQNNGV. V lost 0 bases and J lost 4, with 9 bases in between. The CDR3 DNA follows: TGTGCCAGCAGCTTAGATCTTACAGCCTATGGCTACACCTTC. It encodes CASSLDLTAYGYTF.

This clone has only one observation. The chain joins TRBV19 to TRBJ2-7; a weak D match, TRBD1 (6 bases). CDR3 length: 12 residues. Trimming removed 5 bases at V and 5 bases at J, with 10 bases between. Per germline, CDR1 LNHDA and CDR2 SQIVND (reference sequence). CDR3 residues: CASSQGRDEQYF. CDR3 sequence (DNA): TGTGCCAGTAGTCAGGGGCGGGACGAGCAGTACTTC.

This clone showed up just a few times. At the DNA level, this CDR3 is encoded by other sequences in the same sample as well. The chain has TRBV5-6 and TRBJ2-5; 14 bases line up with TRBD2. The J segment lost 4 bases and the V segment lost 4 bases, leaving 3 bases of the junction unmatched. The CDR3 consists of 15 residues. Germline loops: CDR1 SGHDT, CDR2 YYEEEE. The DNA for the CDR3 is TGTGCCAGCAGCCTCGGGACTAGCGGGAGAGAGACCCAGTACTTC. It specifies CASSLGTSGRETQYF.

This clone was seen a handful of times. The V call is TRBV12-3 or TRBV12-4, the J call TRBJ1-1; D might be TRBD1 (5 bases). V lost 5 bases to trimming and J lost 8 bases, with 12 bases between them. This CDR3 has 12 residues. This chain's CDR3 is CASSPDSDEAFF. In DNA form, the CDR3 reads TGTGCCAGCAGTCCAGACAGCGACGAAGCTTTCTTT.

The J gene is TRBJ2-7, the V gene TRBV3-1 (or the pseudogene TRBV3-2); D may be TRBD2 (5 bases). The V and J ends lost 1 base and 7 bases respectively, with 11 bases between them. The germline CDR1 and CDR2 sequences are LGHDT and YNNKEL (reference sequence). This CDR3 is 13 amino acids long. CDR3 DNA sequence: TGTGCCAGCAGCCAAGGGACCCCGGGGGAGCAGTACTTC. Its protein is CASSQGTPGEQYF.

The chain carries TRBV4-1 and TRBJ2-7, with D tentatively TRBD2 (6 bases). Trimming shortened V by 0 bases and J by 1 base, and 13 bases separated the two germline ends. Looked up from germline, CDR1 is MGHRA and CDR2 is YSYEKL. The CDR3 is made up of 16 amino acids. CDR3 loop: CASSQELTRGSYEQYF. For the CDR3, the DNA is TGCGCCAGCAGCCAAGAACTGACTAGGGGATCCTACGAGCAGTACTTC.

The sample holds a few counts of this clone. The chain is built from TRBV4-1 and TRBJ2-7, with TRBD1 as a possible D gene (6 bases). Deletions cut 2 bases from V and 4 bases from J, with 12 bases between. Germline V gives CDR1 MGHRA, CDR2 YSYEKL. The CDR3 loop spans 14 amino acids. In DNA, the CDR3 is TGCGCCAGCAGCCAACACCCCCAGGGGTACGAGCAGTACTTC. As protein: CASSQHPQGYEQYF.

The chain has TRBV4-1 and TRBJ2-5, with D perhaps TRBD2 (6 bases). V dropped 5 bases and J dropped 5 bases, with 6 bases sitting between them. The V gene's germline CDR1 is MGHRA and CDR2 YSYEKL. This CDR3 is built from 11 residues. In DNA, the CDR3 is TGCGCCAGCAGCGGGGGGGAGACCCAGTACTTC. Translated: CASSGGETQYF.

The chain combines TRBV18 with TRBJ2-7; a weak D match, TRBD2 (5 bases). Germline V gene sequence: CDR1 KGHSH, CDR2 LQKENI. Trimming shortened V by 2 bases and J by 6 bases, and 14 bases separated the two germline ends. CDR3 length: 14 amino acids. Here the CDR3 DNA reads TGTGCCAGCTCACCAGAGGCCGGACTCGGCGAGCAGTACTTC. As protein: CASSPEAGLGEQYF.

This clone was observed a single time. This chain links TRBV11-2 with TRBJ2-1; TRBD1 agrees at 7 bases. CDR1 is SGHAT and CDR2 is FQNNGV in the germline V gene. This CDR3 is built from 15 residues. V was pared by 2 bases and J by 0 bases, with 1 base of the junction left unmatched. CDR3 in DNA: TGTGCCAGCAGCTTACAGGGGGTCTCCTACAATGAGCAGTTCTTC. As protein: CASSLQGVSYNEQFF.

This chain connects TRBV30 to TRBJ2-7; TRBD2 aligns across 16 bases. V trimming: 3 bases; J trimming: 2 bases; junction bases outside the gene matches: 7. The germline CDR1 and CDR2 sequences are GTSNPN and SVGIG (reference sequence). This CDR3 region has 17 residues. The CDR3 is CAWSSPGTSGRAYEQYF. The CDR3 nucleotides are TGTGCCTGGAGCTCCCCCGGGACTAGCGGGAGGGCCTACGAGCAGTACTTC.

The CDR3 nucleotides are TGTGCCAGCAGTCGGGGACAGGGGGACGGGTATGGCTACACCTTC. Amino acid sequence: CASSRGQGDGYGYTF. The genes are TRBV6-6 and TRBJ1-2, with TRBD1 matching over 11 bases. The V segment lost 5 bases and the J segment 5 bases; nucleotides outside the gene matches: 7. The V gene's germline CDR1 is MNHNY and CDR2 SVGAGI (reference sequence). This CDR3 contains 15 residues.

In regard to this clone: One end of the junction varies from germline; a read error may be responsible. V gene TRBV7-7 combines with J gene TRBJ1-4; tentative D call: TRBD1 (5 bases). The CDR3 runs 15 residues. CDR1 and CDR2 from the germline V gene are SSHAT and FNYEAQ (reference sequence). The CDR3 nucleotides read TGTGCTAGCAGCTTAGGAAGCGGGGGTAATGAAAAACTGTTTTTT. It specifies CASSLGSGGNEKLFF.

CDR3 sequence reads: CSASPLTGGVGPQYF. The CDR3 nucleotides read TGCAGTGCTAGTCCATTGACAGGGGGGGTGGGGCCCCAGTACTTC. The V gene is TRBV20-1, the J gene TRBJ2-5; 9 nucleotides line up with TRBD1. This CDR3 comprises 15 residues. V lost 3 bases to trimming and J lost 9 bases; unmatched junction nucleotides: 14. Germline CDR1 reads DFQATT; CDR2 reads SNEGSKA (reference sequence).